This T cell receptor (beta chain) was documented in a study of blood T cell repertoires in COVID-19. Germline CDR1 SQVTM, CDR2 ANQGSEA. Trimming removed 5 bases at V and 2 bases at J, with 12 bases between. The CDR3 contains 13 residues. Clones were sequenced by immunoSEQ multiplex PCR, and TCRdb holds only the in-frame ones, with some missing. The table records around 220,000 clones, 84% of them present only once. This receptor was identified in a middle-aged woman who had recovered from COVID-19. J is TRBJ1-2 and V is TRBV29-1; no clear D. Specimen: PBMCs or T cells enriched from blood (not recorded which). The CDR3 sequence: CSVPPTGNYGYTF. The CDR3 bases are TGCAGCGTTCCCCCGACTGGAAACTATGGCTACACCTTC. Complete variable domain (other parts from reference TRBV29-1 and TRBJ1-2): SAVISQKPSRDICQRGTSLTIQCQVDSQVTMMFWYRQQPGQSLTLIATANQGSEATYESGFVIDKFPISRPNLTFSTLTVSNMSPEDSSIYLCSVPPTGNYGYTFGSGTRLTVV.